This TCR beta chain was profiled in a study of monozygotic twins with inflammatory bowel disease. Two rounds of nested PCR, of 16 and 9 cycles, were run on TCRalpha and TCRbeta cDNA. One entry per CDR3 protein, without DNA, is what TCRdb gives after re-calling the 5' RACE reads. The repertoire shows about 380,000 distinct CDR3 sequences; the top ten hold 2% to 3%. The CDR3 contains 14 residues. From germline, CDR1 is SGHRS and CDR2 YFSETQ. The sequence was collected from a human donor with ulcerative colitis or Crohn's disease, or a healthy co-twin of an affected twin (not recorded which). Sequenced: blood. The rearrangement links TRBV5-1 to TRBJ2-2; TCRdb proposes TRBD2, but this gene call is untestable without DNA. The CDR3 protein is CASSFGTYTGELFF.